The 21 T cell receptor beta chains below were found in one sample sequenced in a study of hypomethylating agent response in myelodysplastic syndrome. Sequencing was performed with immunoSEQ multiplex PCR; in TCRdb, only in-frame clones are kept and a portion is missing. The table records a few thousand clones, around 84% of them present only once. The sample in question was bone marrow, obtained before or after starting hypomethylating agent treatment for myelodysplastic syndrome (not recorded which). These receptors originate from a human donor with myelodysplastic syndrome.

In the case of this clone: Other nucleotide sequences from this sample produce the same CDR3. This sequence joins TRBV6-1 and TRBJ2-7, with a possible D match to TRBD2 (6 bases). This CDR3 is built from 15 residues. CDR1 MNHNS and CDR2 SASEGT come from the germline V gene. Trimming removed 1 base at V and 4 bases at J, with 14 bases between. CDR3 sequence (DNA): TGTGCCAGCAGTGAAGGCGGGGCCCCTTCTTACGAGCAGTACTTC. As protein: CASSEGGAPSYEQYF.

By share of the sample, this clone is large. This sequence joins TRBV14 and TRBJ1-1, with D uncertain. The CDR3 runs to 15 residues. Germline values: CDR1 SGHDN, CDR2 FVKESK. V lost 0 bases, J lost 5 bases, and 13 bases lay in between. The CDR3, as DNA: TGTGCCAGCAGCCAAGATGCTGGGGTGGTGACTGAAGCTTTCTTT. It is translated as CASSQDAGVVTEAFF.

The chain couples TRBV7-2 to TRBJ2-5; TRBD2 matches 13 bases. This CDR3 has 14 residues. Germline V gene data show CDR1 as SGHTA and CDR2 as FQGNSA. V shed 4 bases, J shed 7 bases, and the junction held 3 bases outside the gene matches. The CDR3 loop reads CASSSRTSGGTQYF. In DNA form, the CDR3 reads TGTGCCAGCAGCTCCCGGACTAGCGGGGGGACCCAGTACTTC.

The sample holds one count of this clone. This chain joins TRBV4-1 and TRBJ1-1; 9 bases are a match to TRBD1. V shed 5 bases and J 4 bases; nucleotides not matched to a gene: 5. This CDR3 has 14 residues. CDR1 MGHRA and CDR2 YSYEKL come from the germline V gene. This chain's CDR3 is CASSYRGLFTEAFF. CDR3 in DNA: TGCGCCAGCAGCTACAGGGGGCTTTTCACTGAAGCTTTCTTT.

The V call is TRBV6-5, the J call TRBJ2-1; perhaps TRBD2 as D (5 bases). The V end lost 7 bases, the J end lost 4 bases, and 11 bases lay between the germline ends. The CDR3 covers 13 residues. Germline V gene sequence: CDR1 MNHEY, CDR2 SVGAGI. The CDR3 DNA reads TGTGCCAGCACAGCGGAAGGATACAATGAGCAGTTCTTC. This gives the protein CASTAEGYNEQFF.

The chain has TRBV19 and TRBJ2-5; TRBD1 might be the D (6 bases). V dropped 4 bases and J dropped 4 bases, with 13 bases sitting between them. CDR1 is LNHDA and CDR2 is SQIVND in the germline V gene (reference sequence). CDR3 length: 14 amino acids. This CDR3 is CASSTSGVVETQYF. The CDR3 nucleotides read TGTGCCAGTAGTACCTCAGGGGTGGTAGAGACCCAGTACTTC.

The gene calls are TRBV2 and TRBJ2-6, with 7 bases identical to TRBD1. This CDR3 spans 18 amino acids. The germline CDR1 and CDR2 sequences are SNHLY and FYNNEI. J was trimmed by 0 bases and V by 3 bases; bases with no gene match: 8. Written as DNA, the CDR3 is TGTGCCAGCAGTGATAGGGCAGGGGGTCTCTCTGGGGCCAACGTCCTGACTTTC. It yields the protein CASSDRAGGLSGANVLTF.

The chain uses TRBV2 and TRBJ2-3; no firm D call. This CDR3 is 14 amino acids long. Germline V gene data show CDR1 as SNHLY and CDR2 as FYNNEI. V gave up 0 bases and J gave up 1 base, with 5 bases separating them. The CDR3 reads CASSEARGTDTQYF. CDR3 nucleotide sequence: TGTGCCAGCAGTGAAGCTCGGGGCACAGATACGCAGTATTTT.

This clone was picked up one time. CDR3 sequence (DNA): TGCGCCAGCAGCCAAGAAGTCGGAGAGGGCCTCTACAATGAGCAGTTCTTC. Encoded protein: CASSQEVGEGLYNEQFF. The chain couples TRBV4-3 to TRBJ2-1; tentatively, D is TRBD2 (5 bases). With 0 bases removed from V and 3 bases from J, the gap between germline ends came to 15 bases. The CDR3 has 17 amino acids. Germline V gives CDR1 LGHNA, CDR2 YSLEER.

The rearrangement links TRBV4-3 to TRBJ2-1, with TRBD2 matching over 10 bases. Losses at the gene ends were 6 bases for V and 0 bases for J; bases not matched to a gene: 2. The CDR3 has 15 residues. Germline values: CDR1 LGHNA, CDR2 YSLEER. DNA of the CDR3: TGCGCCAGCAGTCGACTAGCGGGCTCCTACAATGAGCAGTTCTTC. The encoded protein is CASSRLAGSYNEQFF.

The rearrangement uses TRBV28 and TRBJ1-2; D remains ambiguous. V was clipped by 6 bases and J by 4 bases, with 12 bases between them. This CDR3 region has 13 residues. Germline CDR1 MDHEN, CDR2 SYDVKM. Here the CDR3 reads CASSPLGIYGYTF. The CDR3 nucleotides read TGTGCCAGCAGCCCCTTGGGAATCTATGGCTACACCTTC.

V is TRBV10-3 and J is TRBJ1-1; D is undetermined. The V and J ends lost 2 bases and 2 bases respectively, with 3 bases between them. Germline CDR1 ENHRY, CDR2 SYGVKD. The length of the CDR3 is 12 residues. The CDR3 bases are TGTGCCATCAGTGAGCGCAACACTGAAGCTTTCTTT. It encodes CAISERNTEAFF.

The gene calls are TRBV2 and TRBJ1-5; no reliable D call. Trimming took off 8 bases at V and 1 base at J, with 15 bases between the two ends. The CDR3 covers 15 residues. In germline, CDR1 is SNHLY, CDR2 FYNNEI. The chain's CDR3 is CASFERRVSNQPQHF. CDR3 DNA: TGTGCCAGCTTCGAGAGGCGTGTGAGCAATCAGCCCCAGCATTTT. The whole variable domain, filled in from reference TRBV2 and TRBJ1-5, reads EPEVTQTPSHQVTQMGQEVILRCVPISNHLYFYWYRQILGQKVEFLVSFYNNEISEKSEIFDDQFSVERPDGSNFTLKIRSTKLEDSAMYFCASFERRVSNQPQHFGDGTRLSIL.

The chain employs TRBV10-3 and TRBJ1-3, with unresolved D. The V gene lost 3 bases and the J gene lost 0 bases, with 9 bases spanning the gap. The CDR3 is 15 residues long. Germline loops: CDR1 ENHRY, CDR2 SYGVKD. Here the CDR3 DNA reads TGTGCCATCAGTGACAGTACCTTCTCTGGAAACACCATATATTTT. It encodes CAISDSTFSGNTIYF.

The chain uses TRBV19 and TRBJ2-6; the D is unclear. The CDR3 is 15 residues long. V lost 5 bases, J lost 0 bases, and 8 bases lay in between. The germline V gene encodes CDR1 LNHDA and CDR2 SQIVND (reference sequence). The DNA for the CDR3 is TGTGCCAGTAGTGTCAGGACCTCTGGGGCCAACGTCCTGACTTTC. It encodes CASSVRTSGANVLTF.

The chain uses TRBV2 and TRBJ2-5; D is perhaps TRBD2 (5 bases). The CDR3 is 11 residues long. V lost 9 bases to trimming and J lost 5 bases, with 10 bases between them. Germline V gene sequence: CDR1 SNHLY, CDR2 FYNNEI. The CDR3 loop is CARELGETQYF. Written as DNA, the CDR3 is TGTGCCAGGGAACTAGGGGAGACCCAGTACTTC.

This clone appeared a single time. The CDR3 here is CASRRRANLAKNIQYF. CDR3 DNA sequence: TGTGCCAGCAGACGCAGGGCTAACCTAGCCAAAAACATTCAGTACTTC. This chain links TRBV5-6 with TRBJ2-4; weak D call: TRBD1 (5 bases). Trimming left V 5 bases short and J 0 bases short, with 15 bases between. This CDR3 is 16 amino acids long. Germline assignment: CDR1 SGHDT and CDR2 YYEEEE.

This chain uses TRBV9 with TRBJ2-1; 8 nucleotides line up with TRBD1. Germline trimming cut 3 bases from V and 0 bases from J; bases unmatched to any gene: 5. CDR1 and CDR2 from the germline V gene are SGDLS and YYNGEE. The CDR3 totals 16 residues. The CDR3 protein is CASSGTGLSSYNEQFF. The CDR3 nucleotides read TGTGCCAGCAGCGGGACAGGGTTAAGCTCCTACAATGAGCAGTTCTTC. The complete variable domain, with remaining parts taken from reference TRBV9 and TRBJ2-1, reads DSGVTQTPKHLITATGQRVTLRCSPRSGDLSVYWYQQSLDQGLQFLIQYYNGEERAKGNILERFSAQQFPDLHSELNLSSLELGDSALYFCASSGTGLSSYNEQFFGPGTRLTVL.

This clone appeared a few times. The chain is built from TRBV19 and TRBJ1-5; TRBD1 might be the D (5 bases). The V gene lost 3 bases and the J gene lost 8 bases, with 17 bases spanning the gap. Per the germline V gene, CDR1 is LNHDA and CDR2 is SQIVND (reference sequence). This CDR3 region has 15 residues. The CDR3 coding sequence is TGTGCCAGTAGTATGGGGTCAGGGTGGGCAAAGCCCCAGCATTTT. Its protein is CASSMGSGWAKPQHF. The variable domain in full, with the rest retrieved from reference TRBV19 and TRBJ1-5, is DGGITQSPKYLFRKEGQNVTLSCEQNLNHDAMYWYRQDPGQGLRLIYYSQIVNDFQKGDIAEGYSVSREKKESFPLTVTSAQKNPTAFYLCASSMGSGWAKPQHFGDGTRLSIL.

This clone occurred a few times. This chain links TRBV2 with TRBJ2-1, with D unresolved. CDR1 is SNHLY and CDR2 is FYNNEI in the germline V gene. V was pared by 7 bases and J by 0 bases, with 7 bases between. This CDR3 has 13 residues. DNA of the CDR3: TGTGCCAGCAATCCGGCCTCCTACAATGAGCAGTTCTTC. Its protein is CASNPASYNEQFF.

This chain links TRBV30 with TRBJ2-2, with TRBD1 identical over 8 bases. This CDR3 contains 15 residues. In germline, CDR1 is GTSNPN, CDR2 SVGIG (reference sequence). Trimming at V came to 5 bases and at J to 4 bases, leaving 9 bases not matched to a gene. The CDR3 sequence is CAWARRGPGTGELFF. Written as DNA, the CDR3 is TGTGCCTGGGCCCGCAGGGGGCCGGGCACCGGGGAGCTGTTTTTT.